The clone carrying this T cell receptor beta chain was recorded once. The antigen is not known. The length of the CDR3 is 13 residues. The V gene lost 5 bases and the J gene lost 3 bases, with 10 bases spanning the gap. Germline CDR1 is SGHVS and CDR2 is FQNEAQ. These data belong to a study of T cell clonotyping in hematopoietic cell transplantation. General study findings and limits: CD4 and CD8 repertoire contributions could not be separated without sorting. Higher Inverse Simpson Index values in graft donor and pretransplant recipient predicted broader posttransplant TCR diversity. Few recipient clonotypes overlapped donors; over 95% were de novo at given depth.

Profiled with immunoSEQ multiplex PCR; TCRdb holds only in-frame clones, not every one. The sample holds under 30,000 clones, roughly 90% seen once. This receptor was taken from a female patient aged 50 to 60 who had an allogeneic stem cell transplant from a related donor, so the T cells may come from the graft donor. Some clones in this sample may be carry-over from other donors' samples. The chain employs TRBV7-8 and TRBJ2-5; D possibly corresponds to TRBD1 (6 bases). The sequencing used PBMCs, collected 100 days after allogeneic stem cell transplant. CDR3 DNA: TGTGCCAGCAGCCTGACAGGAGAAGAGACCCAGTACTTC. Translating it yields CASSLTGEETQYF.